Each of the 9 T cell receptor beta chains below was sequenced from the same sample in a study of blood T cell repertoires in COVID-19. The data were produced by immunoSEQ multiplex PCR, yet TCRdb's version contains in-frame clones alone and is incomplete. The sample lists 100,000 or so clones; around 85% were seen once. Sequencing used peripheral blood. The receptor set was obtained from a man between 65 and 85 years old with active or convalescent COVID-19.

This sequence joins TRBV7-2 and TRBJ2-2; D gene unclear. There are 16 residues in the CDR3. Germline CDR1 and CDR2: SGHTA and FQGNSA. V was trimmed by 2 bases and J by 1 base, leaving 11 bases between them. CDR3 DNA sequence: TGTGCCAGCAGCTTACGGCGCCCGGGGAACACCGGGGAGCTGTTTTTT. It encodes CASSLRRPGNTGELFF.

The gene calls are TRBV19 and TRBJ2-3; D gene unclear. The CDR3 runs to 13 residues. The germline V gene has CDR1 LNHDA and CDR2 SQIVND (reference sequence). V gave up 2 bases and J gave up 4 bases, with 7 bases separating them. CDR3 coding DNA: TGTGCCAGTAGTATACAGGTACCAGATACGCAGTATTTT. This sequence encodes CASSIQVPDTQYF.

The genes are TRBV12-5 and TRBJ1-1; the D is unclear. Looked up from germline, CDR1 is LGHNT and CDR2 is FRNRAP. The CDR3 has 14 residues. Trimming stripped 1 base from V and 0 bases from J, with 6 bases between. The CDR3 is CASGLGQMNTEAFF. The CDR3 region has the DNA TGTGCTAGTGGTTTGGGGCAAATGAACACTGAAGCTTTCTTT.

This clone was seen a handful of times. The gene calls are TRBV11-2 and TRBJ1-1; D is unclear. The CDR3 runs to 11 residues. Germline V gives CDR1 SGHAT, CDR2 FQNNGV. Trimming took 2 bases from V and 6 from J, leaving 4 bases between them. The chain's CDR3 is CASSLSAEAFF. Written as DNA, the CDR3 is TGTGCCAGCAGCTTAAGCGCTGAAGCTTTCTTT.

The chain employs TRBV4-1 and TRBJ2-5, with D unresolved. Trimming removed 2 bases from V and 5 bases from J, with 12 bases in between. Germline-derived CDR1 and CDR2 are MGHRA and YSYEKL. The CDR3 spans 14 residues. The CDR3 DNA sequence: TGCGCCAGCAGCCAACTTAGCTATGCGGAGACCCAGTACTTC. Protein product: CASSQLSYAETQYF.

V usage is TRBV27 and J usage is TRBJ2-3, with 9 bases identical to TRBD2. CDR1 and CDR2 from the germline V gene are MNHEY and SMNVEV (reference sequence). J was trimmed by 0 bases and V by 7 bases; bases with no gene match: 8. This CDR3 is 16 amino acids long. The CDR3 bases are TGTGCCAGCAAGGCGGGGGGGCCTATTAGCACAGATACGCAGTATTTT. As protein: CASKAGGPISTDTQYF.

The chain's CDR3 is CAWSRTGVIYEQYF. CDR3 nucleotides: TGTGCCTGGAGCAGGACAGGGGTAATCTACGAGCAGTACTTC. This chain joins TRBV30 and TRBJ2-7, with TRBD1 matching over 9 bases. Germline CDR1 reads GTSNPN; CDR2 reads SVGIG (reference sequence). The CDR3 spans 14 residues. The ends lost 3 bases at V and 3 bases at J; junction bases unmatched: 6.

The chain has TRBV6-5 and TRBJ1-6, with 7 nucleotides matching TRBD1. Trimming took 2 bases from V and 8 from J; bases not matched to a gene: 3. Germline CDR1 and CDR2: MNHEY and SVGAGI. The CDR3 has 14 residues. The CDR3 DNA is TGTGCCAGCAGTTACGACAGGGATTATTCACCCCTCCACTTT. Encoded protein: CASSYDRDYSPLHF.

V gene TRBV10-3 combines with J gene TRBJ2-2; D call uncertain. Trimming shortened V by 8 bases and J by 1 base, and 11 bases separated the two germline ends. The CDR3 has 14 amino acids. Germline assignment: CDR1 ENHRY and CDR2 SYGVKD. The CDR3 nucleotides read TGTGCCATCCCCGGGTCCCAGAACACCGGGGAGCTGTTTTTT. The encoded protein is CAIPGSQNTGELFF.